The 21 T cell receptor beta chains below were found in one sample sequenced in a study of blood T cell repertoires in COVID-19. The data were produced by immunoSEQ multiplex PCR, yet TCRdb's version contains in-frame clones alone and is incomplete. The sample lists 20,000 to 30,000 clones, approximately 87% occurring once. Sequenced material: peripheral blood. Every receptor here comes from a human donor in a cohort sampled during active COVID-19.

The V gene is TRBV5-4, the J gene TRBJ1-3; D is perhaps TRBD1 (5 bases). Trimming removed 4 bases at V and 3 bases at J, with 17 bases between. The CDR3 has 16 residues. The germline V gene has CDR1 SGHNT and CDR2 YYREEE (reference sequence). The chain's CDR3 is CASSPRTGTGGNTIYF. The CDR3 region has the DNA TGTGCCAGCAGCCCTAGAACCGGGACTGGTGGAAACACCATATATTTT.

The CDR3 spells CASSRIGGLNTEAFF. CDR3 coding DNA: TGCGCCAGCAGCCGTATCGGGGGGCTTAACACTGAAGCTTTCTTT. The chain couples TRBV5-1 to TRBJ1-1, with D maybe TRBD1 (6 bases). This CDR3 spans 15 amino acids. With 4 bases removed from V and 2 bases from J, the gap between germline ends came to 15 bases. Germline CDR1 is SGHRS and CDR2 is YFSETQ.

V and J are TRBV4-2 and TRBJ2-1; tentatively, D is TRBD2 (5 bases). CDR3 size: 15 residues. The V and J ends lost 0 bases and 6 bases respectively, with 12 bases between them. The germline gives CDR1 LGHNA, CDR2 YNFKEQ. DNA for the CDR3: TGTGCCAGCAGCCAAGATGAAGTCGGGGTCAATGAGCAGTTCTTC. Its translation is CASSQDEVGVNEQFF.

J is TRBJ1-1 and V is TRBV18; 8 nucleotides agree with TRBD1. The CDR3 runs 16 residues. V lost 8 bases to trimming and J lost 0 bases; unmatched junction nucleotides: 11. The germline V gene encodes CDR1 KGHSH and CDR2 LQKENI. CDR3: CASPRTGTNMNTEAFF. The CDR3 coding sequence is TGTGCCAGCCCTCGGACAGGGACAAACATGAACACTGAAGCTTTCTTT.

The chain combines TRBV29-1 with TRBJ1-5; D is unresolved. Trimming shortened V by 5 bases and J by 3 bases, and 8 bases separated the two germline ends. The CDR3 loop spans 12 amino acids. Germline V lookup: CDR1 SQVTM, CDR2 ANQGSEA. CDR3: CSVTEANQPQHF. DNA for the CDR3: TGCAGCGTTACCGAGGCCAATCAGCCCCAGCATTTT.

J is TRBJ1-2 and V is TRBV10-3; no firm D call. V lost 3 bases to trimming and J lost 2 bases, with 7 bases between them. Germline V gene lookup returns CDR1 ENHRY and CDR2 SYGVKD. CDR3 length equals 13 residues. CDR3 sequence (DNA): TGTGCCATCAGTGACGAACAGAACTATGGCTACACCTTC. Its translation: CAISDEQNYGYTF.

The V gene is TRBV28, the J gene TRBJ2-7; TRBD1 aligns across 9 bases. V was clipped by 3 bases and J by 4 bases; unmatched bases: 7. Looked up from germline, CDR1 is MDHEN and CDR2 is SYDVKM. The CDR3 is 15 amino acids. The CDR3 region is CASSLRDRALYEQYF. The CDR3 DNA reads TGTGCCAGCAGTTTGCGGGACAGGGCCTTATACGAGCAGTACTTC. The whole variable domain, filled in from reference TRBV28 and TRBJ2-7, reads DVKVTQSSRYLVKRTGEKVFLECVQDMDHENMFWYRQDPGLGLRLIYFSYDVKMKEKGDIPEGYSVSREKKERFSLILESASTNQTSMYLCASSLRDRALYEQYFGPGTRLTVT.

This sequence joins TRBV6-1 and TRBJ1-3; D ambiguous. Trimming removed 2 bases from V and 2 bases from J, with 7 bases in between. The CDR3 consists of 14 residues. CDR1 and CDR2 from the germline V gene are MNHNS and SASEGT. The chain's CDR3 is CASSESAAGNTIYF. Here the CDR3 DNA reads TGTGCCAGCAGTGAAAGCGCGGCTGGAAACACCATATATTTT.

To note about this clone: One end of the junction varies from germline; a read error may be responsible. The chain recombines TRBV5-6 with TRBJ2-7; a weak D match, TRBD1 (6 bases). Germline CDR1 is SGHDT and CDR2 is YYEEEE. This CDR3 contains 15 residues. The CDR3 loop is CASSSQGSTAYGQYF. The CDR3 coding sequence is TGTGCCAGCAGCTCACAGGGATCGACCGCATACGGGCAGTACTTC. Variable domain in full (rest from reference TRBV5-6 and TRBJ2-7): DAGVTQSPTHLIKTRGQQVTLRCSPKSGHDTVSWYQQALGQGPQFIFQYYEEEERQRGNFPDRFSGHQFPNYSSELNVNALLLGDSALYLCASSSQGSTAYGQYFGPGTRLTVT.

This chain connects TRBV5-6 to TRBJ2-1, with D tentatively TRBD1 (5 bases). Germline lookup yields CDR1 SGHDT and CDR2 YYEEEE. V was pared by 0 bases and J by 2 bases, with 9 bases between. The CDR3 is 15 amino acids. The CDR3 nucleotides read TGTGCCAGCAGCTTGGGCTGGGGCCCCTACAATGAGCAGTTCTTC. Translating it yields CASSLGWGPYNEQFF.

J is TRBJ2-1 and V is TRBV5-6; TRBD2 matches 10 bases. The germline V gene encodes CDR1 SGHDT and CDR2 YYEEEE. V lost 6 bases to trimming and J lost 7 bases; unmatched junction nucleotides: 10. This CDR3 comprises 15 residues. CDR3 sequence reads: CASIEAGGQYNEQFF. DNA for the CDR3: TGTGCCAGCATCGAAGCGGGGGGGCAATATAATGAGCAGTTCTTC.

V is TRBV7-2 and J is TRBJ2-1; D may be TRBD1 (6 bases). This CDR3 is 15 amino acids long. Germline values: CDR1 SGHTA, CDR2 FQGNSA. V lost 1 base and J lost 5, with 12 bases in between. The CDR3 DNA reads TGTGCCAGCAGCTTAGTAAGCAGGGGCGACAATGAGCAGTTCTTC. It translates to CASSLVSRGDNEQFF.

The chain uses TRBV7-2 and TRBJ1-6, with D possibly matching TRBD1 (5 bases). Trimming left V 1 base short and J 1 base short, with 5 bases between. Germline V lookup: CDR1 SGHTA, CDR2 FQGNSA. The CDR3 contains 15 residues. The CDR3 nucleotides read TGTGCCAGCAGCTTAGAGGGGTCCTATAATTCACCCCTCCACTTT. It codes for CASSLEGSYNSPLHF.

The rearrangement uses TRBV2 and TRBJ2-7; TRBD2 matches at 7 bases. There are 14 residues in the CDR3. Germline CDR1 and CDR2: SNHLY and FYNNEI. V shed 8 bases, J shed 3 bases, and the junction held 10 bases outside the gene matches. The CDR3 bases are TGTGCCAGCGGGCGCGGGAGTGCCAGCTACGAGCAGTACTTC. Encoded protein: CASGRGSASYEQYF.

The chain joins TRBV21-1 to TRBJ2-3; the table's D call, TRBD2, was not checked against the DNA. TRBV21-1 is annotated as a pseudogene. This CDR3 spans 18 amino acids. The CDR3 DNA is TGTGCCAGCAGAAGACTCCGGACTAGCGGGAATAGGACAGATACGCAGTATTTT. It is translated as CASRRLRTSGNRTDTQYF.

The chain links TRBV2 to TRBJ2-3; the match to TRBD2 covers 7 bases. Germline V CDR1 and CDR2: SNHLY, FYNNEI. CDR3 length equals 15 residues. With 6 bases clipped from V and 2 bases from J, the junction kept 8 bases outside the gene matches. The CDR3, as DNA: TGTGCCAGCAGGGCCCCTAGCGGATACACAGATACGCAGTATTTT. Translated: CASRAPSGYTDTQYF.

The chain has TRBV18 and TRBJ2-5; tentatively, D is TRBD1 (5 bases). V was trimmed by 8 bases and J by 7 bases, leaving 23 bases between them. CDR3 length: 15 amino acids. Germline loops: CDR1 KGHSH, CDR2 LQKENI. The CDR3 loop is CASARGGAKGGTQYF. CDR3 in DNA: TGTGCCAGCGCAAGAGGTGGGGCGAAAGGCGGGACCCAGTACTTC.

The CDR3 spells CASSLSGLGNTIYF. The CDR3 DNA reads TGTGCCAGCAGTTTATCAGGGTTGGGAAACACCATATATTTT. The gene calls are TRBV28 and TRBJ1-3; weak D call: TRBD1 (5 bases). The CDR3 has 14 amino acids. Germline V lookup: CDR1 MDHEN, CDR2 SYDVKM. V dropped 1 base and J dropped 4 bases, with 8 bases sitting between them. The full variable domain, with the rest looked up from reference TRBV28 and TRBJ1-3, is DVKVTQSSRYLVKRTGEKVFLECVQDMDHENMFWYRQDPGLGLRLIYFSYDVKMKEKGDIPEGYSVSREKKERFSLILESASTNQTSMYLCASSLSGLGNTIYFGEGSWLTVV.

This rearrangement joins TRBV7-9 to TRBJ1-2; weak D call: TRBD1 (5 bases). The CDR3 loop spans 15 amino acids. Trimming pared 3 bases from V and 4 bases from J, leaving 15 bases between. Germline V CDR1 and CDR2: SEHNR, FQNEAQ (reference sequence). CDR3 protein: CASSLAGEIAYGYTF. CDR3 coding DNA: TGTGCCAGCAGCTTGGCGGGGGAAATTGCCTATGGCTACACCTTC.

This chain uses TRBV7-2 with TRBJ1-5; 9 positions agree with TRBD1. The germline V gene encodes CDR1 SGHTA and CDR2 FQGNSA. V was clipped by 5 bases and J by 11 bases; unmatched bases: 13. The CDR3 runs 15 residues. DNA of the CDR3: TGTGCCAGCAGCCCCGGGACAGGGTCTCTTTCGGCCCAGCATTTT. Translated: CASSPGTGSLSAQHF.

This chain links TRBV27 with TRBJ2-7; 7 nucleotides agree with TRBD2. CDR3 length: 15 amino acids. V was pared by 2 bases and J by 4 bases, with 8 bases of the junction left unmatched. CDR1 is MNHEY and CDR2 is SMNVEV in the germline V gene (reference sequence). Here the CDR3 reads CASSLLGGEGYEQYF. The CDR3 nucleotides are TGTGCCAGCAGTTTACTTGGAGGGGAGGGATACGAGCAGTACTTC.